These T cell receptor beta chains were read from a single sample in a study of T cells in Graves' hyperthyroidism and ophthalmopathy. MiXCR, run by TCRdb on the multiplex PCR reads, gives a single entry per CDR3 protein. The table includes under 350,000 distinct CDR3 sequences, under 25% detected once. The material sequenced was blood. These receptors were obtained from a woman between 45 and 65 years old with Graves' hyperthyroidism. The CDR3 runs from the conserved cysteine through the conserved F or W. D genes are given only for firm matches. Expanded clones are given a class, and other clones once, few, many or no size at all.

.	TRBV15	.	TRBJ2-1	CATSRDSVGNEQFF	TGTGCCACCAGCAGAGATTCTGTAGGCAATGAGCAGTTCTTC
.	TRBV12-3/TRBV12-4	many	TRBJ1-1	CASIPMGDPTEAFF	TGTGCCAGCATCCCAATGGGGGATCCCACTGAAGCTTTCTTT
TRBD2	TRBV2	.	TRBJ2-7	CASISGTTYEQYF	TGTGCCAGCATTTCCGGGACTACCTACGAGCAGTACTTC
TRBD1	TRBV5-5	few	TRBJ1-2	CASSLRPRDRPYGYTF	TGTGCCAGCAGCTTGCGGCCCCGGGACAGGCCCTATGGCTACACCTTC
TRBD1	TRBV27	.	TRBJ1-1	CAIPGDRSKAFF	TGTGCCATCCCGGGGGACAGGAGCAAAGCTTTCTTT
.	TRBV20-1	.	TRBJ1-1	CSAPLGATTEAFF	TGCAGTGCTCCACTCGGGGCTACCACTGAAGCTTTCTTT
TRBD1	TRBV2	.	TRBJ2-1	CASRHRGSEKEQFF	TGTGCCAGCAGGCACAGGGGTTCTGAAAAGGAGCAGTTCTTC
TRBD1	TRBV12-3/TRBV12-4	many	TRBJ1-5	CASKGQVSNQPQHF	TGTGCCAGCAAGGGACAGGTTAGCAATCAGCCCCAGCATTTT
.	TRBV2	once	TRBJ2-7	CASVTGAYEQYF	TGTGCCAGCGTCACCGGAGCCTACGAGCAGTACTTC
.	TRBV5-8	many	TRBJ2-3	CASSIGQPSTDTQYF	TGTGCCAGCAGCATAGGACAGCCTAGCACAGATACGCAGTATTTT
TRBD2	TRBV13	many	TRBJ2-7	CASSRLEPGGGNEQYF	TGTGCCAGCAGCCGGCTGGAGCCGGGAGGCGGCAACGAGCAGTACTTC
.	TRBV30	many	TRBJ1-5	CAWSSAGHQPQHF	TGTGCCTGGAGTTCGGCAGGCCATCAGCCCCAGCATTTT
.	TRBV7-3	many	TRBJ2-2	CASSPQGGELFF	TGTGCCAGCAGCCCCCAGGGCGGGGAGCTGTTTTTT
.	TRBV27	.	TRBJ2-7	CASSPRPGASEQYF	TGTGCCAGCAGTCCCCGGCCAGGGGCTAGCGAGCAGTACTTC
TRBD2	TRBV20-1	many	TRBJ2-3	CSARGEAGGGDTQYF	TGCAGTGCTAGAGGGGAAGCGGGAGGGGGAGATACGCAGTATTTT
.	TRBV10-3	many	TRBJ2-1	CAISESVSHEQFF	TGTGCCATCAGTGAGTCGGTCTCACATGAGCAGTTCTTC
TRBD1	TRBV19	.	TRBJ1-2	CASSRSLGQDYGYTF	TGTGCCAGTAGTAGATCCCTCGGACAGGACTATGGCTACACCTTC
.	TRBV3-1	many	TRBJ2-1	CASSKGHYNEQFF	TGTGCCAGCAGCAAAGGTCATTACAATGAGCAGTTCTTC
.	TRBV20-1	.	TRBJ1-3	CSASGNTIYF	TGCAGTGCGAGTGGAAACACCATATATTTT
.	TRBV6-1	many	TRBJ1-1	CASSYPVSEAFF	TGTGCCAGCAGTTACCCCGTGAGTGAAGCTTTCTTT
.	TRBV20-1	.	TRBJ2-7	CSAAGDHEQYF	TGCAGTGCTGCAGGGGACCACGAGCAGTACTTC